This TCR beta chain was obtained from a study of OX40 agonist ivuxolimab in advanced cancers. General study points: Clonal expansion among partial responders at 0.1-3.0 mg/kg ranked near the lowest. The CD4+ and CD8+ T cells in the blood had expanded clonally by week 6 at 0.1 to 3.0 mg/kg.

Here immunoSEQ multiplex PCR was the method, and the copy in TCRdb shows in-frame clones only, minus some. The repertoire consists of tens of thousands of clones, with about four fifths occurring once and the leading ten covering under 25%. This clone was observed a single time. Its antigen is currently unknown. People who had autoimmune disease history or systemic immunosuppression were excluded. Baseline was the first blood sampling point, followed by cycle 4 day 1 and cycle 7 day 1. This CDR3 has 14 residues. V lost 6 bases to trimming and J lost 0 bases, with 11 bases between them. Germline CDR1 reads MDHEN; CDR2 reads SYDVKM.

The sample consisted of CD4+ or CD8+ T cells sorted from blood, taken in a trial of the OX40 agonist ivuxolimab. This TCR was recovered from an adult with an advanced solid tumor such as melanoma, head and neck, liver or kidney cancer. The chain couples TRBV28 to TRBJ1-2, with D possibly matching TRBD1 (6 bases). The chain's CDR3 is CASSRGGSNYGYTF. The CDR3 coding sequence is TGTGCCAGCAGCCGGGGGGGCTCTAACTATGGCTACACCTTC.